Listed here are 26 T cell receptor beta chains from one sample, sequenced in a study of early stage breast cancer tumors. Generated by immunoSEQ multiplex PCR, the TCRdb table keeps only in-frame clones and is missing some. This sample has about 31,000 clones, with roughly four fifths found just once. The sample was blood. The receptors derive from a person aged 40 to 49 with breast cancer.

This chain joins TRBV27 and TRBJ2-7; the match to TRBD1 covers 7 bases. CDR1 is MNHEY, CDR2 SMNVEV, per germline (reference sequence). The CDR3 consists of 13 residues. Germline trimming cut 5 bases from V and 3 bases from J; bases unmatched to any gene: 4. The CDR3 reads CASSPGQYYEQYF. In DNA, the CDR3 is TGTGCCAGCAGTCCGGGACAGTACTACGAGCAGTACTTC.

The chain combines TRBV27 with TRBJ2-1; 9 positions agree with TRBD2. V gave up 5 bases and J gave up 3 bases; unmatched junction bases: 8. This CDR3 comprises 16 residues. Germline CDR1 reads MNHEY; CDR2 reads SMNVEV (reference sequence). The CDR3 spells CASSLRLAEYYNEQFF. The CDR3 DNA is TGTGCCAGCAGTCTCAGACTAGCGGAGTACTACAATGAGCAGTTCTTC.

The chain has TRBV7-7 and TRBJ2-5, with a weak D call TRBD2 (7 bases). CDR1 is SSHAT and CDR2 is FNYEAQ in the germline V gene (reference sequence). The CDR3 runs 15 residues. V lost 1 base, J lost 4 bases, and 13 bases lay in between. The CDR3 region is CASSLGGGHRETQYF. DNA of the CDR3: TGTGCCAGCAGCTTAGGGGGGGGACATAGAGAGACCCAGTACTTC.

The chain couples TRBV4-1 to TRBJ2-3; 10 nucleotides agree with TRBD2. This CDR3 contains 16 residues. Losses at the gene ends were 4 bases for V and 2 bases for J; bases not matched to a gene: 6. The germline CDR1 and CDR2 sequences are MGHRA and YSYEKL. CDR3 residues: CASSPPGLAVTDTQYF. The CDR3 nucleotides read TGCGCCAGCAGCCCCCCTGGACTAGCGGTCACAGATACGCAGTATTTT.

In nucleotides, the CDR3 is TGCGCCAGCAGCTTGGGCCCCCCGGACAGGGCTAACTATGGCTACACCTTC. Protein product: CASSLGPPDRANYGYTF. The chain has TRBV5-1 and TRBJ1-2; 8 positions match TRBD1. Germline V gene data show CDR1 as SGHRS and CDR2 as YFSETQ. V lost 0 bases to trimming and J lost 0 bases; unmatched junction nucleotides: 7. The CDR3 is 17 amino acids.

This clone was detected only a few times. The chain couples TRBV5-8 to TRBJ2-2; D gene uncertain. The CDR3 sequence is 15 residues long. CDR1 SGHTS and CDR2 YDEGEE come from the germline V gene. V was cut by 3 bases and J by 0 bases, with 9 bases left in between. The CDR3 loop is CASSSLLANTGELFF. The CDR3 DNA follows: TGTGCCAGCAGCTCGCTTCTAGCGAACACCGGGGAGCTGTTTTTT. Filled out from reference TRBV5-8 and TRBJ2-2, the complete variable domain reads EAGVTQSPTHLIKTRGQQATLRCSPISGHTSVYWYQQALGLGLQFLLWYDEGEERNRGNFPPRFSGRQFPNYSSELNVNALELEDSALYLCASSSLLANTGELFFGEGSRLTVL.

This clone has just a few counts. The rearrangement uses TRBV19 and TRBJ1-1; weak D call: TRBD1 (5 bases). V was clipped by 3 bases and J by 4 bases, with 18 bases between them. In germline, CDR1 is LNHDA, CDR2 SQIVND (reference sequence). CDR3 length: 16 amino acids. CDR3 loop: CASSIGLRVRVTEAFF. The CDR3 coding sequence is TGTGCCAGTAGTATTGGTCTCAGGGTACGTGTCACTGAAGCTTTCTTT.

This clone showed up just a few times. V gene TRBV20-1 combines with J gene TRBJ1-4; D uncertain. Trimming stripped 1 base from V and 8 bases from J, with 5 bases between. This CDR3 contains 11 residues. Germline V lookup: CDR1 DFQATT, CDR2 SNEGSKA (reference sequence). The CDR3 DNA reads TGCAGTGCTAGAGGGGTGGAAAAACTGTTTTTT. This encodes CSARGVEKLFF.

This sequence joins TRBV5-1 and TRBJ2-1, with 7 positions matching TRBD2. CDR1 is SGHRS, CDR2 YFSETQ, per germline. This CDR3 has 13 residues. With 2 bases clipped from V and 5 bases from J, the junction kept 1 base outside the gene matches. This chain's CDR3 is CASSLAGNNEQFF. CDR3 DNA: TGCGCCAGCAGCTTAGCGGGAAACAATGAGCAGTTCTTC. The variable domain in full, with the rest retrieved from reference TRBV5-1 and TRBJ2-1, is KAGVTQTPRYLIKTRGQQVTLSCSPISGHRSVSWYQQTPGQGLQFLFEYFSETQRNKGNFPGRFSGRQFSNSRSEMNVSTLELGDSALYLCASSLAGNNEQFFGPGTRLTVL.

Written as DNA, the CDR3 is TGTGCCAGCAGTTACTGGGACAGGTATGGCTACACCTTC. Translation: CASSYWDRYGYTF. The chain employs TRBV6-6 and TRBJ1-2, with 8 positions matching TRBD1. The ends lost 1 base at V and 5 bases at J; junction bases unmatched: 0. CDR3 length equals 13 residues. Per germline, CDR1 MNHNY and CDR2 SVGAGI (reference sequence).

By share of the sample, this clone is medium-sized. The chain combines TRBV11-2 with TRBJ2-2; D perhaps matches TRBD1 (5 bases). The CDR3 length is 14 residues. Germline V lookup: CDR1 SGHAT, CDR2 FQNNGV. Trimming stripped 4 bases from V and 0 bases from J, with 6 bases between. The CDR3 loop is CASSSRANTGELFF. CDR3 in DNA: TGTGCCAGCAGCTCCAGGGCGAACACCGGGGAGCTGTTTTTT.

The chain couples TRBV7-9 to TRBJ2-1, with 7 bases aligning to TRBD2. Germline CDR1 reads SEHNR; CDR2 reads FQNEAQ (reference sequence). There are 14 residues in the CDR3. After removal of 3 bases from V and 7 bases from J, the junction contained 6 bases not matched to a gene. CDR3 nucleotides: TGTGCCAGCAGCTTTGACTGGGAGGGGAATGAGCAGTTCTTC. Protein product: CASSFDWEGNEQFF.

This clone was seen a handful of times. The chain employs TRBV5-4 and TRBJ1-1; perhaps TRBD1 as D (6 bases). From germline, CDR1 is SGHNT and CDR2 YYREEE (reference sequence). The CDR3 sequence is 13 residues long. The germline V and J ends were trimmed by 4 bases and 8 bases, with 15 bases remaining between them. In nucleotides, the CDR3 is TGTGCCAGCAGCGACGGACAGTCAGAGGAAGCTTTCTTT. It yields the protein CASSDGQSEEAFF.

In DNA form, the CDR3 reads TGTGCCAGCAGCCGTCGGACTAGCGGGAGGTCGTACAATGAGCAGTTCTTC. Translated, it gives CASSRRTSGRSYNEQFF. The chain carries TRBV7-9 and TRBJ2-1; TRBD2 matches at 14 bases. J lost 4 bases, V lost 5 bases, and 7 bases had no gene match. This CDR3 is 17 amino acids long. Germline V lookup: CDR1 SEHNR, CDR2 FQNEAQ (reference sequence).

This chain links TRBV29-1 with TRBJ2-3; 9 nucleotides agree with TRBD2. Germline CDR1 reads SQVTM; CDR2 reads ANQGSEA. With V trimmed by 3 bases and J by 1 base, 17 bases remained unmatched. The CDR3 is made up of 19 amino acids. In DNA form, the CDR3 reads TGCAGCGTTGACGCGGCGGTAGCGGGAGCCAAACTCGGCACAGATACGCAGTATTTT. Its translation: CSVDAAVAGAKLGTDTQYF.

The rearrangement uses TRBV25-1 and TRBJ1-1, with D uncertain. V shed 2 bases and J shed 3 bases, with 16 bases lying between them. The CDR3 loop spans 16 amino acids. Germline V gives CDR1 MGHDK, CDR2 SYGVNS. CDR3 DNA: TGTGCCAGCAGTGAAGGGGTCCGGGAAGTGGACACTGAAGCTTTCTTT. Protein sequence: CASSEGVREVDTEAFF. Looking up the rest from reference TRBV25-1 and TRBJ1-1 gives the full variable domain: EADIYQTPRYLVIGTGKKITLECSQTMGHDKMYWYQQDPGMELHLIHYSYGVNSTEKGDLSSESTVSRIRTEHFPLTLESARPSHTSQYLCASSEGVREVDTEAFFGQGTRLTVV.

Here the CDR3 reads CASSVGSGSYEQYF. Here the CDR3 DNA reads TGTGCCAGCAGCGTAGGTAGCGGGAGTTACGAGCAGTACTTC. V gene TRBV9 combines with J gene TRBJ2-7, with 9 nucleotides matching TRBD2. The CDR3 is made up of 14 amino acids. The germline gives CDR1 SGDLS, CDR2 YYNGEE. Losses at the gene ends were 0 bases for V and 4 bases for J; bases not matched to a gene: 2.

This clone was counted a single time. The V gene is TRBV13, the J gene TRBJ2-6, with TRBD1 matching over 8 bases. CDR1 is PRHDT and CDR2 is FYEKMQ in the germline V gene (reference sequence). V lost 5 bases to trimming and J lost 1 base; unmatched junction nucleotides: 10. This CDR3 contains 18 residues. The CDR3 sequence is CASSPGGQGASGANVLTF. The CDR3 region has the DNA TGTGCCAGCAGCCCAGGCGGGCAGGGGGCGTCTGGGGCCAACGTCCTGACTTTC.

CDR3 in amino acids: CASSLGEVEQFF. The DNA for the CDR3 is TGTGCCAGCAGCTTAGGGGAGGTTGAGCAGTTCTTC. The chain couples TRBV7-8 to TRBJ2-1; D possibly corresponds to TRBD2 (6 bases). The CDR3 is 12 residues long. Trimming took off 1 base at V and 9 bases at J, with 7 bases between the two ends. Germline V gives CDR1 SGHVS, CDR2 FQNEAQ.

The V gene is TRBV6-1, the J gene TRBJ1-1, with 7 bases matching TRBD1. The trim removed 5 bases at V and 0 bases at J, leaving 6 bases unmatched. Germline CDR1 is MNHNS and CDR2 is SASEGT. The length of the CDR3 is 15 residues. The CDR3 reads CASSPGQTMNTEAFF. DNA for the CDR3: TGTGCCAGCAGTCCGGGACAGACTATGAACACTGAAGCTTTCTTT.

The rearrangement joins TRBV7-8 to TRBJ2-7, with 11 bases lining up with TRBD2. CDR1 is SGHVS, CDR2 FQNEAQ, per germline. After removal of 2 bases from V and 3 bases from J, the junction contained 9 bases not matched to a gene. There are 17 residues in the CDR3. CDR3 coding DNA: TGTGCCAGCAGCTTAACTAGCGGGAGTTATAACAGCTACGAGCAGTACTTC. Translated, it gives CASSLTSGSYNSYEQYF.

The V and J genes are TRBV19 and TRBJ1-2; tentative D call: TRBD1 (6 bases). The V end lost 2 bases, the J end lost 4 bases, and 11 bases lay between the germline ends. The CDR3 loop spans 14 amino acids. CDR1 LNHDA and CDR2 SQIVND come from the germline V gene (reference sequence). The CDR3 DNA reads TGTGCCAGTAGTATACCTGGACAGCTCTATGGCTACACCTTC. Its protein is CASSIPGQLYGYTF.

This chain joins TRBV10-1 and TRBJ1-4; 9 bases match TRBD1. CDR1 is WNHNN and CDR2 is SYGVQD in the germline V gene (reference sequence). J was trimmed by 8 bases and V by 2 bases; bases with no gene match: 12. The CDR3 runs to 17 residues. Here the CDR3 reads CASSEIWTGDLREKLFF. The DNA of the CDR3 is TGCGCCAGCAGTGAGATTTGGACAGGGGACTTACGGGAAAAACTGTTTTTT.

In this sample, this clone turned up a few times. V usage is TRBV19 and J usage is TRBJ1-2; TRBD1 matches at 10 bases. The V gene's germline CDR1 is LNHDA and CDR2 SQIVND (reference sequence). The CDR3 runs 14 residues. Germline trimming cut 10 bases from V and 2 bases from J; bases unmatched to any gene: 7. As DNA, the CDR3 is TGTGCCACTAAAAGGACAGGGGGAAACTATGGCTACACCTTC. Protein product: CATKRTGGNYGYTF.

In its sample, this clone ranks as medium-sized (0.01 to 0.1%). The V gene is TRBV19, the J gene TRBJ2-3; the D gene could be TRBD1 or TRBD2 (5 bases each). Germline V gene data show CDR1 as LNHDA and CDR2 as SQIVND (reference sequence). This CDR3 has 13 residues. Trimming shortened V by 9 bases and J by 6 bases, and 16 bases separated the two germline ends. CDR3 protein: CASSRDPWDTQYF. CDR3 sequence (DNA): TGTGCCAGCTCCCGGGACCCATGGGATACGCAGTATTTT.

This clone was observed a single time. V usage is TRBV5-1 and J usage is TRBJ2-1; D not resolved. Trimming removed 1 base from V and 6 bases from J, with 11 bases in between. Germline V gene lookup returns CDR1 SGHRS and CDR2 YFSETQ. The CDR3 loop spans 14 amino acids. The CDR3 DNA reads as TGCGCCAGCAGCTTGTATATCCGGGTCAATGAGCAGTTCTTC. It translates to CASSLYIRVNEQFF.